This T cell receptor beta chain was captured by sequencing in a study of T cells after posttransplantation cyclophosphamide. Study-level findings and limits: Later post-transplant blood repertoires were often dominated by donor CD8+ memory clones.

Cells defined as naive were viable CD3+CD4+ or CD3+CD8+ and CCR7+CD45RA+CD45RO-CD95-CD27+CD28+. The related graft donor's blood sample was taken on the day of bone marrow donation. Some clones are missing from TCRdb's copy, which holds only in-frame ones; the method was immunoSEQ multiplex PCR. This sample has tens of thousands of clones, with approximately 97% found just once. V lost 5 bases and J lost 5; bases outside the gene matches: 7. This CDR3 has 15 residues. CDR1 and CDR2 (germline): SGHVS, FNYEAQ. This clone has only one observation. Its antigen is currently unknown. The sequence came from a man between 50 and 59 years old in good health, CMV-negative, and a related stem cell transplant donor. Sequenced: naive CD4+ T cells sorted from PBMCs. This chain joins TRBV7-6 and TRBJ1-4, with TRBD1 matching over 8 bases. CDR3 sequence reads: CASSPRTGQNEKLFF. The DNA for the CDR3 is TGTGCCAGCAGCCCGAGGACAGGGCAAAATGAAAAACTGTTTTTT. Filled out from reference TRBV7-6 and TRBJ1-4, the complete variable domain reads GAGVSQSPRYKVTKRGQDVALRCDPISGHVSLYWYRQALGQGPEFLTYFNYEAQQDKSGLPNDRFSAERPEGSISTLTIQRTEQRDSAMYRCASSPRTGQNEKLFFGSGTQLSVL.